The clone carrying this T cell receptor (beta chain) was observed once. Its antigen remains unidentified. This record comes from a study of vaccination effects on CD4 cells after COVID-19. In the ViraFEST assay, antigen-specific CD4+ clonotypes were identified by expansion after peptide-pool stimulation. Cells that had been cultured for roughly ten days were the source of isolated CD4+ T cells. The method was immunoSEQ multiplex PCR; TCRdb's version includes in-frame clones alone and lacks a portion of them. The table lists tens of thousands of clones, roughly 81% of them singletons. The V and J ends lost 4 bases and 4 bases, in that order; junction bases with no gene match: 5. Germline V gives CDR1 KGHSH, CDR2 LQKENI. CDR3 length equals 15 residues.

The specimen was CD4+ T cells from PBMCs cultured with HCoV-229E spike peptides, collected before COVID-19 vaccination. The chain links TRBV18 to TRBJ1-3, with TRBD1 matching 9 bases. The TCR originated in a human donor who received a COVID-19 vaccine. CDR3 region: CASSLQGAVGNTIYF. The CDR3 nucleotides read TGTGCCAGCTCACTACAGGGGGCGGTCGGAAACACCATATATTTT.